The 13 T cell receptor beta chains in this list originate from one sample, sequenced in a study of CD8+ T cells in alopecia areata. Following extraction, RNA underwent reverse transcription to cDNA, which served as the sequencing template. Sequenced by immunoSEQ multiplex PCR; TCRdb stores in-frame clones only, minus some. The table lists roughly 120,000 clones, approximately 60% of them singletons. The sequencing sample was made of CD4+ T cells sorted from blood. These receptors were collected from a human donor in good health.

V usage is TRBV6-5 and J usage is TRBJ1-2, with D unclear. CDR3 length: 11 residues. The ends were cut back, 8 bases at V and 6 bases at J, with 10 bases in the middle. The germline V gene has CDR1 MNHEY and CDR2 SVGAGI. Here the CDR3 DNA reads TGTGCCAGCGCGAGAGGCAATGGCTACACCTTC. It codes for CASARGNGYTF.

This chain links TRBV30 with TRBJ2-6, with unresolved D. This CDR3 comprises 17 residues. Trimming shortened V by 4 bases and J by 0 bases, and 16 bases separated the two germline ends. Per germline, CDR1 GTSNPN and CDR2 SVGIG (reference sequence). The CDR3 bases are TGTGCCTGGAACCAACCCAGTCGACTCTCTGGGGCCAACGTCCTGACTTTC. Translating gives CAWNQPSRLSGANVLTF.

Only a few counts were recorded for this clone. The chain employs TRBV2 and TRBJ1-6; no clear D gene. Germline V CDR1 and CDR2: SNHLY, FYNNEI. The CDR3 totals 15 residues. V lost 4 bases and J 12 bases, leaving 19 bases between the germline ends. CDR3 residues: CASSGSSGPRGPLHF. CDR3 DNA sequence: TGTGCCAGCAGTGGAAGTAGTGGGCCCCGGGGACCCCTCCACTTT.

The chain has TRBV15 and TRBJ1-6; D gene uncertain. Germline CDR1 and CDR2: LNHNV and YYDKDF (reference sequence). The CDR3 extends over 12 amino acids. V shed 0 bases and J shed 16 bases, with 10 bases lying between them. This CDR3 is CATSRDWGALHF. The CDR3 DNA reads TGTGCCACCAGCAGAGATTGGGGAGCTCTCCACTTT.

The V gene is TRBV5-1, the J gene TRBJ2-3; 9 bases match TRBD1. The CDR3 is 18 residues long. Germline CDR1 reads SGHRS; CDR2 reads YFSETQ. V was pared by 3 bases and J by 2 bases, with 13 bases of the junction left unmatched. CDR3 region: CASSSRPRTGEFTDTQYF. In nucleotides, the CDR3 is TGCGCCAGCAGCTCTCGCCCCCGGACAGGGGAGTTCACAGATACGCAGTATTTT.

This clone appeared once. The genes are TRBV6-5 and TRBJ1-6; D is possibly TRBD1 (6 bases). The CDR3 consists of 14 residues. Germline loops: CDR1 MNHEY, CDR2 SVGAGI. V was shortened by 5 bases and J by 10 bases, with 15 bases between the two germline ends. The DNA of the CDR3 is TGTGCCAGCAGTATGGACAGTTTCAACTCACCCCTCCACTTT. This encodes CASSMDSFNSPLHF.

The chain carries TRBV15 and TRBJ1-1, with a tentative D call TRBD1 (6 bases). Trimming removed 3 bases at V and 6 bases at J, with 11 bases between. This CDR3 is 13 amino acids long. Germline V gene sequence: CDR1 LNHNV, CDR2 YYDKDF (reference sequence). CDR3 DNA: TGTGCCACCAGCAGGAGACAGGCGGCTGAAGCTTTCTTT. Its translation: CATSRRQAAEAFF.

The chain is built from TRBV6-6 and TRBJ2-5; tentative D call: TRBD1 (6 bases). The germline V gene encodes CDR1 MNHNY and CDR2 SVGAGI (reference sequence). The V gene lost 0 bases and the J gene lost 6 bases, with 11 bases spanning the gap. There are 14 residues in the CDR3. CDR3 sequence: CASSYSRDKQTQYF. The CDR3 DNA is TGTGCCAGCAGTTACTCACGGGACAAGCAGACCCAGTACTTC.

This clone has more than one count but fewer than ten. V is TRBV6-6 and J is TRBJ2-7; the D gene is possibly TRBD2 (7 bases). Germline CDR1 MNHNY, CDR2 SVGAGI (reference sequence). The CDR3 consists of 15 residues. Trimming stripped 0 bases from V and 2 bases from J, with 11 bases between. Written as DNA, the CDR3 is TGTGCCAGCAGTTACTCTGCGGGGGCCCCCTACGAGCAGTACTTC. Translated, it gives CASSYSAGAPYEQYF.

This clone was detected once. The CDR3 here is CASSLRGGELFF. In DNA form, the CDR3 reads TGTGCCAGCAGCTTACGCGGCGGGGAGCTGTTTTTT. The rearrangement joins TRBV7-9 to TRBJ2-2; unclear D gene. The CDR3 is 12 amino acids. Trimming removed 2 bases at V and 7 bases at J, with 5 bases between. The V gene's germline CDR1 is SEHNR and CDR2 FQNEAQ (reference sequence).

V and J are TRBV6-5 and TRBJ2-5, with 10 positions matching TRBD2. This CDR3 spans 16 amino acids. Looked up from germline, CDR1 is MNHEY and CDR2 is SVGAGI. With 4 bases clipped from V and 5 bases from J, the junction kept 10 bases outside the gene matches. The CDR3 spells CASSFQAGGAEETQYF. The DNA for the CDR3 is TGTGCCAGCAGTTTCCAAGCGGGGGGGGCCGAGGAGACCCAGTACTTC.

The chain joins TRBV19 to TRBJ2-3; 9 bases agree with TRBD2. The CDR3 has 14 residues. Losses at the gene ends were 11 bases for V and 3 bases for J; bases not matched to a gene: 9. CDR1 and CDR2 (germline): LNHDA, SQIVND (reference sequence). This CDR3 is CASRPAGGTDTQYF. DNA for the CDR3: TGTGCCTCACGGCCAGCGGGGGGAACAGATACGCAGTATTTT.

The rearrangement joins TRBV2 to TRBJ1-5; D perhaps matches TRBD1 (6 bases). The germline gives CDR1 SNHLY, CDR2 FYNNEI. The V gene lost 8 bases and the J gene lost 7 bases, with 15 bases spanning the gap. This CDR3 is 13 amino acids long. The CDR3 DNA sequence: TGTGCCAGCTCCGAGGGGGGCGAGCAGCCCCAGCATTTT. This sequence encodes CASSEGGEQPQHF.